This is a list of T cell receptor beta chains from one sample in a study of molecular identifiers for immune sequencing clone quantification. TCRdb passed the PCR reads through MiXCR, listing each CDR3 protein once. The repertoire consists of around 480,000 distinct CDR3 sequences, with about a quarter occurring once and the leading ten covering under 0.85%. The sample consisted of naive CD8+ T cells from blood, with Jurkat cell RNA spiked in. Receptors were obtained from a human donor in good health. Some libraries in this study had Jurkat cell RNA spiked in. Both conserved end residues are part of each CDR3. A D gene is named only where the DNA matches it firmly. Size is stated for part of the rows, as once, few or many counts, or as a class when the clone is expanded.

TGTGCCACCATTAGAGGGGGGCCGGGGGATACGCAGTATTTT	CATIRGGPGDTQYF	TRBJ2-3	.	many	TRBV11-2
TGTGCCAGCAGTGAATGGACTAGCTCCTACAATGAGCAGTTCTTC	CASSEWTSSYNEQFF	TRBJ2-1	TRBD2	.	TRBV2
TGCGCCAGCAGCCAAGTCCAGGGGGGAGCCGGGGAGCTGTTTTTT	CASSQVQGGAGELFF	TRBJ2-2	.	few	TRBV4-3
TGTGCCAGCAGTTACCCCGACAGGGTTGGCCAGCCCCAGCATTTT	CASSYPDRVGQPQHF	TRBJ1-5	TRBD1	few	TRBV6-6
TGTGCCAGCAGCACCACCCCGGGGAACTACGAGCAGTACTTC	CASSTTPGNYEQYF	TRBJ2-7	.	few	TRBV9
TGTGCCAGCCAGGGACTAGCGGGAAACGAGCAGTACTTC	CASQGLAGNEQYF	TRBJ2-7	TRBD2	few	TRBV27
TGCGCCAGCAGCCAAGAATCTGAGGGGACCGACAATGAGCAGTTCTTC	CASSQESEGTDNEQFF	TRBJ2-1	.	.	TRBV4-3
TGTGCCAGCAGCGACCTGCGGGACAGCTCCTACGAGCAGTACTTC	CASSDLRDSSYEQYF	TRBJ2-7	.	.	TRBV5-6
TGTGCCAGCAGCCATAACCAGGGCCGGAACACTGAAGCTTTCTTT	CASSHNQGRNTEAFF	TRBJ1-1	.	few	TRBV7-6
TGCGCCAGCAGCACCGGACAGGCAACTAATGAAAAACTGTTTTTT	CASSTGQATNEKLFF	TRBJ1-4	TRBD1	many	TRBV5-1
TGTGCCAGCAGTTTTCGGTCTCTCGCTTACTACGAGCAGTACTTC	CASSFRSLAYYEQYF	TRBJ2-7	.	many	TRBV28
TGTGCCAGCAGCTTACCGTATCCGGGACTAGCGGGATCCTACGAGCAGTACTTC	CASSLPYPGLAGSYEQYF	TRBJ2-7	TRBD2	few	TRBV28
TGTGCCAGCAGCCCAGGAAGGGACGGGTACTACTACGAGCAGTACTTC	CASSPGRDGYYYEQYF	TRBJ2-7	.	few	TRBV6-2/TRBV6-3
TGCAGTGCTAGGGGGTTTTGGGGGGAAGAGGGAGAGCAGTACTTC	CSARGFWGEEGEQYF	TRBJ2-7	.	few	TRBV20-1
TGTGCCAGCAGCCCTTGGACTAGCGGGGGGCAGACCCAGTACTTC	CASSPWTSGGQTQYF	TRBJ2-5	TRBD2	.	TRBV7-6
TGCAGTGCTAGACCTATTAGCGGGAATAAACTCACAGATACGCAGTATTTT	CSARPISGNKLTDTQYF	TRBJ2-3	TRBD2	many	TRBV20-1
TGTGCCTGGAGTCCCACAATTCGGCCAAGCTCCTACGAGCAGTACTTC	CAWSPTIRPSSYEQYF	TRBJ2-7	.	few	TRBV30
TGTGCCAGCAGTTTAGGGGGGGGGGCGTTGGAGCAGTACTTC	CASSLGGGALEQYF	TRBJ2-7	.	.	TRBV27
TGTGCCAGCGGGTTTCCCTACGAGCAGTACTTC	CASGFPYEQYF	TRBJ2-7	.	.	TRBV2
TGTGCCAGCAGCTCATCCCAGGGGCCCCAAGAGACCCAGTACTTC	CASSSSQGPQETQYF	TRBJ2-5	.	.	TRBV28
.	CASSSLGAGSCFF	TRBJ2-2	.	many	TRBV12-3/TRBV12-4
TGTGCCAGCTCACCTAGGGAGAACACTGAAGCTTTCTTT	CASSPRENTEAFF	TRBJ1-1	.	many	TRBV18
TGTGCCAGCAGCTTAGTAATCGGCACTAATGAAAAACTGCTTTTT	CASSLVIGTNEKLLF	TRBJ1-4	.	.	TRBV7-9
TGTGCCAGCTCCTATCCTCGGGAAGTAGAGGCCGATACGCAGTATTTT	CASSYPREVEADTQYF	TRBJ2-3	.	.	TRBV6-1
TGTGCCAGCAGTCAACAGGGGGCACGGACTGAAGCTTTCTTT	CASSQQGARTEAFF	TRBJ1-1	TRBD1	.	TRBV6-5
TGCGCCAGCAGCCAACCGATCCCCCCCCCGGGCCACCAAGAGACCCAGTACTTC	CASSQPIPPPGHQETQYF	TRBJ2-5	.	.	TRBV4-3
TGTGCCAGCAGCCGACGGACTACCGACGGCACGTGGCTGTTTTTT	CASSRRTTDGTWLFF	TRBJ2-2	.	.	TRBV7-3
TGTGCCAGCAGTTTTTACACGGGGGATAGCAATCAGCCCCAGCATTTT	CASSFYTGDSNQPQHF	TRBJ1-5	.	.	TRBV28